This record concerns one T cell receptor (beta chain) sequence. The same CDR3 arises from other DNA sequences in this sample as well. Study processing details: By means of reference gene primer amplification, nucleated cell counts were estimated. Method: immunoSEQ multiplex PCR; TCRdb's copy keeps in-frame clones and lacks some. V, J and clone size derive from that table, while D and trimming were established from the DNA sequence. The table includes 150,000 to 200,000 clones, about three quarters detected once. The data originate from a study of blood T cell repertoires in COVID-19. About the study: Sites in the United States, Italy and Spain provided acute and convalescent COVID-19 samples. Nucleic acid was either cDNA or gDNA, and it came from T cells, B-cell-depleted T cells, or PBMCs.

The CDR3 contains 12 residues. Deletions cut 3 bases from V and 8 bases from J, with 7 bases between. Germline CDR1 reads LNHDA; CDR2 reads SQIVND (reference sequence). Sequencing was done on a sample of peripheral blood. The gene calls are TRBV19 and TRBJ1-4; D might be TRBD1 (5 bases). The TCR originated in a woman aged 45-65 years with active or convalescent COVID-19. As DNA, the CDR3 is TGTGCCAGTAGTATTAGGGGAGAAAAACTGTTTTTT. This translates into CASSIRGEKLFF.